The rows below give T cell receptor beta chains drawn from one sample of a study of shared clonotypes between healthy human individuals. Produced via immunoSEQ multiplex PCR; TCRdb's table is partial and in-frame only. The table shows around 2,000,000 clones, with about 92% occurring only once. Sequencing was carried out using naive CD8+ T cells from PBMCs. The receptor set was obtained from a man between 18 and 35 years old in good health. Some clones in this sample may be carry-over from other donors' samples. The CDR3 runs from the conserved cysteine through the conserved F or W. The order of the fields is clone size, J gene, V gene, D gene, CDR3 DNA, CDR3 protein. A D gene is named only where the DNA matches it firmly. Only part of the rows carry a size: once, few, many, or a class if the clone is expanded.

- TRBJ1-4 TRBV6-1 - TGTGCCAGCAGTGAATTTCTACAGGGTCGGGAAAAACTGTTTTTT CASSEFLQGREKLFF
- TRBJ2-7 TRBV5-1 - TGCGCCAGCAGCTCTCAGGGGCAGGAGCAGTACTTC CASSSQGQEQYF
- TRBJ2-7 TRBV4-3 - TGCGCCAGCAGCCAAGGCGTAACCTACGAGCAGTACTTC CASSQGVTYEQYF
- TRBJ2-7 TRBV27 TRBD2 TGTGCCAGCAGCTGGGGGGGAATCAACGAGCAGTACTTC CASSWGGINEQYF
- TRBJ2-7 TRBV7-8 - TGTGCCAGCAGCTCCAAAAATCTTAATGCCTACGAGCAGTACTTC CASSSKNLNAYEQYF
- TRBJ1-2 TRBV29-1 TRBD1 TGCAGCGGACGTACAGGGACAGGGGATGGAGGCTACACCTTC CSGRTGTGDGGYTF
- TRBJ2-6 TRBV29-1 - TGCAGCGTCGCCTCGGCGGGGGCCAACGTCCTGACTTTC CSVASAGANVLTF
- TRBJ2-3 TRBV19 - TGTGCCAGTAGTGCCTCGGGATCTAGCACAGATACGCAGTATTTT CASSASGSSTDTQYF
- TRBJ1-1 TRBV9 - TGTGCCAGCAGCGTAGCGGGCGGACGTGCGGGGAGTACTGAAGCTTTCTTT CASSVAGGRAGSTEAFF
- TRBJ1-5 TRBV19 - TGTGCCAGTAGCTGGAGCGGGGCCCATCAGCCCCAGCATTTT CASSWSGAHQPQHF
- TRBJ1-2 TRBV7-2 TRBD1 TGTGCCAGCAGCTTCCAGGGCAGGGGGATGGCTAACTATGGCTACACCTTC CASSFQGRGMANYGYTF
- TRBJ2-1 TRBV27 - TGTGCCAGCAGTATAAGGACTACCTACAATGAGCAGTTCTTC CASSIRTTYNEQFF
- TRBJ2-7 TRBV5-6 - TGTGCCAGCAGCTTGGCGGGAACCGAGCAGTACTTC CASSLAGTEQYF
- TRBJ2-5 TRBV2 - TGTGCCAGCAGTGATATCCCGGGAGCCTCGGAGACCCAGTACTTC CASSDIPGASETQYF
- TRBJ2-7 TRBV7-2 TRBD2 TGTGCCAGCAGCAAGGGGACTAGCGGGGAACACTACGAGCAGTACTTC CASSKGTSGEHYEQYF
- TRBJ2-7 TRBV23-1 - TGCGCCAGCAGTCTTCCCGGGACACTTTCCTACGAGCAGTACTTC CASSLPGTLSYEQYF
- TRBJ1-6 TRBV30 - TGTGCCTGGAGCCCAATTGGGGGCGTGGAATCACCCCTCCACTTT CAWSPIGGVESPLHF
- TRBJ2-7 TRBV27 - TGTGCCAGCAGTTTATCGGAGGGGGTGTTATCCTACGAGCAGTACTTC CASSLSEGVLSYEQYF
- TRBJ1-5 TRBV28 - TGTGCCAGCAGTTTAGTGGATGCGGGGAATCAGCCCCAGCATTTT CASSLVDAGNQPQHF
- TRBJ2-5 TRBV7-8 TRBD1 TGTGCCATCCGAAGACAGGGGGCGCCTCTCGAGACCCAGTACTTC CAIRRQGAPLETQYF
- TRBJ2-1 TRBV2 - TGTGCCAGCAGGGAAAGAGCGGCTATCTCCTACAATGAGCAGTTCTTC CASRERAAISYNEQFF
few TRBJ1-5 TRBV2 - TGTGCCAGCAGTGAAGCGAGGGACACCACCTATTATAGCAATCAGCCCCAGCATTTT CASSEARDTTYYSNQPQHF